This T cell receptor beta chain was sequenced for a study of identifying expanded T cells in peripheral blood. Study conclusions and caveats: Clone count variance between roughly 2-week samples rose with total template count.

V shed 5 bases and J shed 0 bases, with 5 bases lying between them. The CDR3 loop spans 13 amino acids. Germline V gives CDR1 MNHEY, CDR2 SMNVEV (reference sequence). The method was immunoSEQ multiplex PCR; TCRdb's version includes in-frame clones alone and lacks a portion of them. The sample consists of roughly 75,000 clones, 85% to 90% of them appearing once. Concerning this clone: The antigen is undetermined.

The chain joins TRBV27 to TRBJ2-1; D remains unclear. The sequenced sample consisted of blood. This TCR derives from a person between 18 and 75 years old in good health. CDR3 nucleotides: TGTGCCAGCAGTCGTAGCTCCTACAATGAGCAGTTCTTC. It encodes CASSRSSYNEQFF.